This TCR beta chain was recovered during a study of T cells after somatic rescue of genetic block. CDR1 and CDR2 from the germline V gene are SGHDT and YYEEEE. J lost 2 bases, V lost 1 base, and 10 bases had no gene match. This CDR3 region has 17 residues. The protocol was immunoSEQ multiplex PCR, while the TCRdb copy is restricted to in-frame clones and leaves out a portion. This table has 9,500 to 12,000 clones, less than 80% appearing once. The sequenced sample consisted of peripheral blood mononuclear cells (PBMCs). The chain couples TRBV5-6 to TRBJ2-3; 7 nucleotides align to TRBD1. The sequence came from a boy aged 10-17 years. The DNA of the CDR3 is TGTGCCAGCAGCTTGTTAATCCCGGGACAGTTCACAGATACGCAGTATTTT. Protein sequence: CASSLLIPGQFTDTQYF. The full variable domain, in which reference TRBV5-6 and TRBJ2-3 provide the parts outside the CDR3, is DAGVTQSPTHLIKTRGQQVTLRCSPKSGHDTVSWYQQALGQGPQFIFQYYEEEERQRGNFPDRFSGHQFPNYSSELNVNALLLGDSALYLCASSLLIPGQFTDTQYFGPGTRLTVL.